This TCR beta chain is drawn from a study of blood T cell repertoires in COVID-19. Overall study context: Samples came from the United States, Italy and Spain, spanning acute and convalescent COVID-19.

V dropped 4 bases and J dropped 6; count of bases not matched to a gene: 8. Germline CDR1 LNHDA, CDR2 SQIVND (reference sequence). The CDR3 covers 14 residues. Here immunoSEQ multiplex PCR was the method, and the copy in TCRdb shows in-frame clones only, minus some. The sample holds tens of thousands of clones, 65% to 90% seen once. The clonotype originates from a human donor in a cohort sampled during active COVID-19. Input material: peripheral blood. The chain uses TRBV19 and TRBJ1-1, with 7 bases identical to TRBD1. CDR3 amino acids: CASSNTQGIAEAFF. Here the CDR3 DNA reads TGTGCCAGTAGTAACACACAGGGGATTGCTGAAGCTTTCTTT.